This T cell receptor beta chain derives from a study of blood T cell repertoires in COVID-19. Study at large: Nucleic acid was either cDNA or gDNA, and it came from T cells, B-cell-depleted T cells, or PBMCs.

The junction had 4 bases not matched to a gene; V was cut back by 6 bases and J by 1 base. This CDR3 contains 15 residues. CDR1 is SNHLY, CDR2 FYNNEI, per germline. This clone was recorded once. Here immunoSEQ multiplex PCR was the method, and the copy in TCRdb shows in-frame clones only, minus some. The sample includes tens of thousands of clones, 80% to 90% of them seen just once. The TCR originated in a human donor with acute or convalescent COVID-19. The donor label of this sample is uncertain. V gene TRBV2 combines with J gene TRBJ1-3; 9 positions agree with TRBD1. Source material: peripheral blood. CDR3 residues: CASRGQGFSGNTIYF. CDR3 DNA sequence: TGTGCCAGCAGGGGACAGGGATTTTCTGGAAACACCATATATTTT.